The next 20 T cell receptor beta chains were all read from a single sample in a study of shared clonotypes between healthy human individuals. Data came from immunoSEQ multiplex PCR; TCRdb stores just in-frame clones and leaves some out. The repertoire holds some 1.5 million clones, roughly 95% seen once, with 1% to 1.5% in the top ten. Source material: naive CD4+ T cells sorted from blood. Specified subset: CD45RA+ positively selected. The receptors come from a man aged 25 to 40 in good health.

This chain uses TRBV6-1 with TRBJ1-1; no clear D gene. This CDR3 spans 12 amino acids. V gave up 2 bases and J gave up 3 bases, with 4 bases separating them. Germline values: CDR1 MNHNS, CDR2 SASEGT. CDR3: CASSEQDTEAFF. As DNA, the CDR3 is TGTGCCAGCAGTGAACAGGACACTGAAGCTTTCTTT.

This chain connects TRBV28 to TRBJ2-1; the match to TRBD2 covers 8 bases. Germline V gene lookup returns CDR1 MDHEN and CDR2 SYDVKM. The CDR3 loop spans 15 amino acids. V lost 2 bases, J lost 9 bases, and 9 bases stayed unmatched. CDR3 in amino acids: CASSLPGGPTAEQFF. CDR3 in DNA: TGTGCCAGCAGTTTACCGGGAGGGCCGACCGCTGAGCAGTTCTTC.

The CDR3 here is CASSSVRGRDYGYTF. CDR3 in DNA: TGTGCCAGCAGTTCCGTCAGGGGGCGAGACTATGGCTACACCTTC. The rearrangement uses TRBV27 and TRBJ1-2, with 8 bases aligning to TRBD1. This CDR3 is 15 amino acids long. CDR1 and CDR2 (germline): MNHEY, SMNVEV (reference sequence). V trimming: 4 bases; J trimming: 3 bases; junction bases outside the gene matches: 7.

The CDR3 DNA is TGTGCCAGCAGTTTACCCGATGGGGACGAGCAGTACTTC. Translated: CASSLPDGDEQYF. The gene calls are TRBV28 and TRBJ2-7; no firm D call. Germline assignment: CDR1 MDHEN and CDR2 SYDVKM. Deletions cut 2 bases from V and 5 bases from J, with 10 bases between. The CDR3 consists of 13 residues.

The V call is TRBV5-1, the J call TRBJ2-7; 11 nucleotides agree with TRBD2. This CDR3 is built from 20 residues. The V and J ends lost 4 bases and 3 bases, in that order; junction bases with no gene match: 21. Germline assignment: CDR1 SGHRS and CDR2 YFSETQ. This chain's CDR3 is CASSVPGRRTSGSNNYEQYF. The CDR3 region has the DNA TGCGCCAGCAGCGTCCCGGGACGGAGAACTAGCGGGAGTAATAACTACGAGCAGTACTTC. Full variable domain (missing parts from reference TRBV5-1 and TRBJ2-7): KAGVTQTPRYLIKTRGQQVTLSCSPISGHRSVSWYQQTPGQGLQFLFEYFSETQRNKGNFPGRFSGRQFSNSRSEMNVSTLELGDSALYLCASSVPGRRTSGSNNYEQYFGPGTRLTVT.

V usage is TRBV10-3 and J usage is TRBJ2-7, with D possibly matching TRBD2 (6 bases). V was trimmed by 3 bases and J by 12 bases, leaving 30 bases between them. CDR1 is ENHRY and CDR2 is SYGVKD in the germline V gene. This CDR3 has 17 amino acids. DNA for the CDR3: TGTGCCATCAGTGACTCTATAATCGGGCCCGGAGGGGATTCGGGGTACTTC. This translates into CAISDSIIGPGGDSGYF.

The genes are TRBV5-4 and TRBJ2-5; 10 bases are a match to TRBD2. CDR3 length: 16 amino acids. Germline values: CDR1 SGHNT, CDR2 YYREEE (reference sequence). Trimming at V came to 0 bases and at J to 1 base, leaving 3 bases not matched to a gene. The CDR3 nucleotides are TGTGCCAGCAGCTTGGGTGGACTAGCGGCCCAAGAGACCCAGTACTTC. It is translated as CASSLGGLAAQETQYF.

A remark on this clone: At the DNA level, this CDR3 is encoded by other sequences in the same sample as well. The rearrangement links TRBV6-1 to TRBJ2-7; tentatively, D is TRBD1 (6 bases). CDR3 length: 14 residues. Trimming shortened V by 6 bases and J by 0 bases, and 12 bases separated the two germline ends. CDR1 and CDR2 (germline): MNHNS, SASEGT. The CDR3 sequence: CASSSTGPSYEQYF. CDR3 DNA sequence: TGTGCCAGCAGCTCAACAGGGCCCTCCTACGAGCAGTACTTC.

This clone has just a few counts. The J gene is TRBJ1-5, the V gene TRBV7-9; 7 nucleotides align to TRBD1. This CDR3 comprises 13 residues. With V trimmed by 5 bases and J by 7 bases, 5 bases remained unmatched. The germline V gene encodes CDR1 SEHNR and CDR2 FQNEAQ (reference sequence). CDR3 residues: CASSPGGQQPQHF. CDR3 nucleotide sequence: TGTGCCAGCAGCCCAGGGGGTCAACAGCCCCAGCATTTT.

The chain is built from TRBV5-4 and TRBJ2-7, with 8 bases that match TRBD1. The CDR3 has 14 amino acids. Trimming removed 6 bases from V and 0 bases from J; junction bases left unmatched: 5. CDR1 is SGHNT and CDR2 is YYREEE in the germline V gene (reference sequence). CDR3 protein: CASTPGQDSYEQYF. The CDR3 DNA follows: TGTGCCAGCACCCCGGGACAGGACTCCTACGAGCAGTACTTC.

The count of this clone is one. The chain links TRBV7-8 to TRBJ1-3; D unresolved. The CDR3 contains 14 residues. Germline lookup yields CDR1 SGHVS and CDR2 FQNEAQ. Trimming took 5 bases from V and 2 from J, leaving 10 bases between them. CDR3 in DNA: TGTGCCAGCAGCCCCGAGAGGGCTGGAAACACCATATATTTT. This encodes CASSPERAGNTIYF.

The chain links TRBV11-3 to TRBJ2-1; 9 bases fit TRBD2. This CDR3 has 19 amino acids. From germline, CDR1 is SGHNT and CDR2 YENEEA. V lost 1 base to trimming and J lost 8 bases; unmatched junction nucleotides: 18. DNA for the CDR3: TGTGCCAGCAGCTTAGGTAGCGGGAGAGGGACAATCGGTATGGATGAGCAGTTCTTC. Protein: CASSLGSGRGTIGMDEQFF.

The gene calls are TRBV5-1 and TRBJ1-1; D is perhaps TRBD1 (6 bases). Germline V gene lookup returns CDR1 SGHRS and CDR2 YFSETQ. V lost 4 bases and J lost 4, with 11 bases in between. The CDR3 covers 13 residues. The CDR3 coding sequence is TGCGCCAGCAGCGATAAGGGGGGCACTGAAGCTTTCTTT. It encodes CASSDKGGTEAFF.

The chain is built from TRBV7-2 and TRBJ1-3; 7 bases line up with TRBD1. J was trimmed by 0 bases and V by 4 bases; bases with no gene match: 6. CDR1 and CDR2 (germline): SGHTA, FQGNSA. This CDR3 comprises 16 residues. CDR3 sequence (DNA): TGTGCCAGCAGCTGGGGACAGCCTTTCTCTGGAAACACCATATATTTT. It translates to CASSWGQPFSGNTIYF.

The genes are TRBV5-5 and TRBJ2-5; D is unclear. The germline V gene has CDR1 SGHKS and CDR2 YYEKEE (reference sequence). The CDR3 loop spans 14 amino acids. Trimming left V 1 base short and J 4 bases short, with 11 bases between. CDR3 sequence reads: CASSLMGLGETQYF. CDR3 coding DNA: TGTGCCAGCAGCTTGATGGGGTTGGGAGAGACCCAGTACTTC.

The CDR3 sequence: CASSPAPTGGSSEAFF. The CDR3 bases are TGTGCCAGCAGCCCCGCCCCGACAGGGGGCTCCTCTGAAGCTTTCTTT. This sequence joins TRBV7-2 and TRBJ1-1; 10 bases agree with TRBD1. The CDR3 has 16 residues. CDR1 SGHTA and CDR2 FQGNSA come from the germline V gene. J gave up 6 bases and V 5 bases, and 12 bases lay outside the gene matches.

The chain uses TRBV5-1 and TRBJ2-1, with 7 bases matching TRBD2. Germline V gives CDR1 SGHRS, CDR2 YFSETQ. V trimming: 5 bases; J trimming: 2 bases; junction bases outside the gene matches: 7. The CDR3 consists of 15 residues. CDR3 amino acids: CASSLPGGTYNEQFF. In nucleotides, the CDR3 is TGCGCCAGCAGTCTCCCGGGAGGAACCTACAATGAGCAGTTCTTC.

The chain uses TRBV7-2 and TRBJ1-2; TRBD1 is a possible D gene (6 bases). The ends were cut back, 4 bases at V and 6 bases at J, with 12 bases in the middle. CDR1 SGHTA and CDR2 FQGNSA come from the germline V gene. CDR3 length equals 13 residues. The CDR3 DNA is TGTGCCAGCAGCTCCGGGGGCGCGAATGGCTACACCTTC. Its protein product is CASSSGGANGYTF.

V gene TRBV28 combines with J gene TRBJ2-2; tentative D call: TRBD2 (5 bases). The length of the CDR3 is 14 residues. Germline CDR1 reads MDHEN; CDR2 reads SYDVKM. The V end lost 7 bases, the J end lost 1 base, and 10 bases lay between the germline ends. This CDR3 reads CASKGGGNTGELFF. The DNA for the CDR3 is TGTGCCAGCAAAGGCGGAGGGAACACCGGGGAGCTGTTTTTT. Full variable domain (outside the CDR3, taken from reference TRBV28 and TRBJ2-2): DVKVTQSSRYLVKRTGEKVFLECVQDMDHENMFWYRQDPGLGLRLIYFSYDVKMKEKGDIPEGYSVSREKKERFSLILESASTNQTSMYLCASKGGGNTGELFFGEGSRLTVL.

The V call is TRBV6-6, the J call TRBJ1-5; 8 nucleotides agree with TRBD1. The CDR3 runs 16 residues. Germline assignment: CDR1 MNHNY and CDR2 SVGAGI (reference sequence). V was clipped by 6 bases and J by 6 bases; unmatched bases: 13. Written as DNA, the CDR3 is TGTGCCAGCAGCAGCACCCCGGGACAGGCCCCTCAGCCCCAGCATTTT. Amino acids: CASSSTPGQAPQPQHF.